The present T cell receptor (beta chain) was sequenced within a study of graft-versus-host responses after intestinal transplantation. Sequenced by immunoSEQ multiplex PCR; TCRdb stores in-frame clones only, minus some. The sample has approximately 15,000 clones; around 87% are singletons. This clone was seen a handful of times. The origin of this receptor is a human patient who received an intestinal transplant, so some T cells may come from the graft donor. Specimen: bone marrow, collected around 120 days after intestinal transplantation.

CDR3 residues: CASSSYSEAFF. DNA for the CDR3: TGCGCCAGCAGCTCCTACAGTGAAGCTTTCTTT. The gene calls are TRBV5-1 and TRBJ1-1, with no clear D. V gave up 3 bases and J gave up 7 bases, with 7 bases separating them. The germline V gene encodes CDR1 SGHRS and CDR2 YFSETQ. The CDR3 has 11 amino acids.